This TCR beta chain was identified in a study of Graves' ophthalmopathy and Graves' hyperthyroidism. V shed 4 bases and J 4 bases; nucleotides not matched to a gene: 8. The length of the CDR3 is 15 residues. Germline values: CDR1 SGHDN, CDR2 FVKESK. Amplification from RNA transcripts yielded the TCR beta CDR3 regions. HTBI primers were employed in first-round RT-PCR, then a second-round multiplex PCR followed. TCRdb independently ran MiXCR on the multiplex PCR reads; one entry per CDR3 protein. The table has about 740,000 distinct CDR3 sequences, approximately 40% seen once. The sample holds many counts of this clonotype.

The chain carries TRBV14 and TRBJ2-7; TRBD1 agrees at 9 bases. The receptor was derived from an adult man with Graves' ophthalmopathy. Sample: peripheral blood. The CDR3 DNA follows: TGTGCCAGCAGCCTCCGGCCGGGACAGGGTTACGAGCAGTACTTC. Its translation: CASSLRPGQGYEQYF.